Listed below are T cell receptor beta chains from one sample, sequenced in a study of Ad26.COV2.S vaccination and SARS-CoV-2 variants. Profiling relied on immunoSEQ multiplex PCR, and the TCRdb table lists in-frame clones only, not all of them. The sample lists 45,000 or so clones; around 83% were seen once. This sample comprised peripheral blood, obtained after recovery from COVID-19. These receptors were taken from a human donor who had recovered from COVID-19. CDR3s include the opening cysteine and the closing phenylalanine or tryptophan. A D gene is named only where the DNA matches it firmly. The listing skips clone size in some rows; elsewhere it reads once, few, many or a size class.

J | V | size | D | length | CDR3 | DNA
TRBJ1-5 | TRBV2 | NA | TRBD1 | 18 | CASSDIFRQGGKSQPQHF | TGTGCCAGCAGTGATATCTTCAGACAGGGAGGAAAATCTCAGCCCCAGCATTTT
TRBJ1-2 | TRBV12-3/TRBV12-4 | NA | NA | 13 | CASSFQINYGYTF | TGTGCCAGCAGTTTCCAGATCAACTATGGCTACACCTTC
TRBJ1-1 | TRBV7-9 | NA | NA | 14 | CASSLASGNTEAFF | TGTGCCAGCAGCTTAGCATCGGGGAACACTGAAGCTTTCTTT
TRBJ2-1 | TRBV27 | NA | NA | 18 | CASSPSGTASFSYNEQFF | TGTGCCAGCAGCCCCTCTGGGACGGCCTCCTTCTCCTACAATGAGCAGTTCTTC
TRBJ2-7 | TRBV5-1 | NA | NA | 15 | CASSLVQGKGNEQYF | TGCGCCAGCAGCTTGGTCCAGGGTAAGGGGAACGAGCAGTACTTC
TRBJ1-2 | TRBV18 | NA | NA | 14 | CASSPDRGLTGYTF | TGTGCCAGCTCACCGGACAGAGGTTTAACCGGCTACACCTTC
TRBJ1-3 | TRBV18 | NA | NA | 16 | CASSATRASSGNTIYF | TGTGCCAGCTCGGCTACGCGAGCCAGCTCTGGAAACACCATATATTTT
TRBJ1-2 | TRBV7-2 | NA | NA | 14 | CASSPPAISYGYTF | TGTGCCAGCAGCCCCCCTGCGATAAGCTATGGCTACACCTTC
TRBJ1-5 | TRBV2 | NA | NA | 13 | CASWDGYNQPQHF | TGTGCCAGCTGGGACGGATACAATCAGCCCCAGCATTTT
TRBJ2-7 | TRBV6-5 | NA | NA | 13 | CASRRGSTYEQYF | TGTGCCAGCAGACGGGGGAGCACCTACGAGCAGTACTTC
TRBJ1-4 | TRBV18 | NA | NA | 17 | CASSPRSQGGRNEKLFF | TGTGCCAGCTCACCAAGATCACAAGGGGGGAGAAATGAAAAACTGTTTTTT
TRBJ2-7 | TRBV28 | NA | NA | 12 | CASSFRQPEQYF | TGTGCCAGCAGTTTCAGACAGCCCGAGCAGTACTTC
TRBJ1-1 | TRBV29-1 | NA | NA | 10 | CSVFYTEAFF | TGCAGCGTTTTTTACACTGAAGCTTTCTTT
TRBJ2-5 | TRBV24-1 | NA | NA | 14 | CATSEQGNGETQYF | TGTGCCACCAGTGAGCAGGGAAATGGGGAGACCCAGTACTTC
TRBJ1-5 | TRBV2 | once | TRBD1 | 14 | CASSPTGGMGAQHF | TGTGCCAGCAGTCCCACAGGGGGCATGGGAGCCCAGCATTTT
TRBJ2-1 | TRBV12-3/TRBV12-4 | few | NA | 13 | CASSPRQGGEQFF | TGTGCCAGCAGTCCTCGCCAGGGAGGTGAGCAGTTCTTC
TRBJ2-5 | TRBV25-1 | once | NA | 15 | CASSVGRDLQETQYF | TGTGCCAGCAGTGTTGGCCGGGACCTCCAAGAGACCCAGTACTTC
TRBJ1-2 | TRBV19 | NA | NA | 14 | CASEFRDSAHGYTF | TGTGCCAGTGAATTCAGGGATTCTGCCCATGGCTACACCTTC
TRBJ2-1 | TRBV5-1 | NA | NA | 17 | CASSYIIAGTFPNEQFF | TGCGCCAGCAGCTATATAATAGCAGGAACCTTTCCCAATGAGCAGTTCTTC
TRBJ1-1 | TRBV9 | NA | TRBD1 | 12 | CASSRTGTEAFF | TGTGCCAGCAGCCGGACAGGCACTGAAGCTTTCTTT
TRBJ1-1 | TRBV10-3 | NA | NA | 14 | CAHARTTGNTEAFF | TGTGCTCATGCCCGGACCACAGGGAACACTGAAGCTTTCTTT
TRBJ1-5 | TRBV12-5 | NA | NA | 11 | CASAVNQPQHF | TGTGCTAGTGCCGTCAATCAGCCCCAGCATTTT
TRBJ2-1 | TRBV18 | few | NA | 15 | CASSPKGFGGNEQFF | TGTGCCAGCTCACCTAAGGGTTTTGGCGGCAATGAGCAGTTCTTC
TRBJ1-5 | TRBV5-8 | once | NA | 13 | CASSPERGQPQHF | TGTGCCAGCAGCCCCGAGAGGGGACAGCCCCAGCATTTT
TRBJ1-4 | TRBV5-1 | NA | NA | 15 | CASSLFGVTNEKLFF | TGCGCCAGCAGCTTGTTCGGGGTAACTAATGAAAAACTGTTTTTT
TRBJ1-4 | TRBV19 | many | NA | 16 | CASSIDGGTVAEKLFF | TGTGCCAGTAGTATAGATGGTGGGACCGTCGCTGAAAAACTGTTTTTT
TRBJ2-1 | TRBV7-2 | NA | NA | 16 | CASSLGGTSSYNEQFF | TGTGCCAGCAGCTTAGGAGGTACTAGTTCCTACAATGAGCAGTTCTTC
TRBJ1-1 | TRBV7-9 | few | NA | 14 | CASSRGSMSTEAFF | TGTGCCAGCAGCCGGGGGAGTATGAGCACTGAAGCTTTCTTT